The T cell receptor beta chain under discussion was sequenced for a study of cytomegalovirus exposure and HLA in healthy donors. The germline V gene has CDR1 MNHNS and CDR2 SASEGT. The CDR3 sequence is 14 residues long. The PCR used 60 Vbeta and 13 Jbeta primers. Profiling relied on immunoSEQ multiplex PCR, and the TCRdb table lists in-frame clones only, not all of them. The sample includes approximately 140,000 clones, roughly four fifths seen only once; the top ten take around an eighth. The chain joins TRBV6-1 to TRBJ2-5; D gene ambiguous. Near its end, the DNA agrees better with TRBJ2-7, so the J call may be wrong. Sequencing input: PBMCs. The sequence came from a human donor in good health. This chain's CDR3 is CASSERLVAYEQYF. CDR3 coding DNA: TGTGCCAGCAGTGAAAGGCTAGTCGCCTACGAGCAGTACTTC.